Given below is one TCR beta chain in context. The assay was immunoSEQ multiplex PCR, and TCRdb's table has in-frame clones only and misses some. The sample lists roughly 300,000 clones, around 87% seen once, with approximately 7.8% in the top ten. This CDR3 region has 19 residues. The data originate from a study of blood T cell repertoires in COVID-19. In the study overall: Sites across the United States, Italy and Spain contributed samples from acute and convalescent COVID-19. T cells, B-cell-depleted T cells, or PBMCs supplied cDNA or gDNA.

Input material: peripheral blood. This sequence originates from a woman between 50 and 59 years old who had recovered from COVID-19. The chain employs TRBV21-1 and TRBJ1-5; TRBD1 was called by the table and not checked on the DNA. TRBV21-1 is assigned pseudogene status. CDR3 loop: CASSKRVGQETASGQPQHF. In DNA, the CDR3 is TGTGCCAGCAGCAAACGTGTGGGACAGGAAACAGCCTCGGGTCAGCCCCAGCATTTT.